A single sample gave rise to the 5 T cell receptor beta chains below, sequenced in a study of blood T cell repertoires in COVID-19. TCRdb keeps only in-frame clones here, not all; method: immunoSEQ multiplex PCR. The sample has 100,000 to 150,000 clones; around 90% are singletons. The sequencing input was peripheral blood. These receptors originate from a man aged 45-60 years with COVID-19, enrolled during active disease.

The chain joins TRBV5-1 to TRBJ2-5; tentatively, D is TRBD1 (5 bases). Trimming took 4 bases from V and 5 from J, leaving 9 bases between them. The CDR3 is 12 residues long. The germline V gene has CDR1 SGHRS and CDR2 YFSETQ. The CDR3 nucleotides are TGCGCCAGCAGCCAGGGATTGGAGACCCAGTACTTC. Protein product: CASSQGLETQYF.

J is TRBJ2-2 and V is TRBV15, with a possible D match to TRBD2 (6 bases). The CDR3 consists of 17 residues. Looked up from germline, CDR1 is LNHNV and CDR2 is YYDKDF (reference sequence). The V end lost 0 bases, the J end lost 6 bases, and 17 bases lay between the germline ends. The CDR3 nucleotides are TGTGCCACCAGCAGAGATCAAGGAGGGGCGAGTTCCGGGGAGCTGTTTTTT. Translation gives CATSRDQGGASSGELFF.

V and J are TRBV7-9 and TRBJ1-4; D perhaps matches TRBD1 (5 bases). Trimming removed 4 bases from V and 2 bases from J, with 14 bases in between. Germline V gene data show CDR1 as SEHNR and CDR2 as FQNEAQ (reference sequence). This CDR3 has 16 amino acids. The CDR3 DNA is TGTGCCAGCAGCTCCTCCAGGGATGGGACTAATGAAAAACTGTTTTTT. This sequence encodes CASSSSRDGTNEKLFF. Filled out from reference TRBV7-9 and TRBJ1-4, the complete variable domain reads DTGVSQNPRHKITKRGQNVTFRCDPISEHNRLYWYRQTLGQGPEFLTYFQNEAQLEKSRLLSDRFSAERPKGSFSTLEIQRTEQGDSAMYLCASSSSRDGTNEKLFFGSGTQLSVL.

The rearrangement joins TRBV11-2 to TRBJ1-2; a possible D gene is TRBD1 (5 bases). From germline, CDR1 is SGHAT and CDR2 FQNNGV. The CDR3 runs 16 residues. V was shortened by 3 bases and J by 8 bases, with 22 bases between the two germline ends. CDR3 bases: TGTGCCAGCAGCTTGCGGGGCCTAGGGCCCCGCGAAGGCTACACCTTC. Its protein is CASSLRGLGPREGYTF.

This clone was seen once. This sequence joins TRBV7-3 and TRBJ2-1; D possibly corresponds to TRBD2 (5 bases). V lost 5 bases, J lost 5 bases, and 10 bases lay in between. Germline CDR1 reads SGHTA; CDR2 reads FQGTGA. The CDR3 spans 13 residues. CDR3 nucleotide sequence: TGTGCCAGCAGCCCTGACTATAACAATGAGCAGTTCTTC. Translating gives CASSPDYNNEQFF.